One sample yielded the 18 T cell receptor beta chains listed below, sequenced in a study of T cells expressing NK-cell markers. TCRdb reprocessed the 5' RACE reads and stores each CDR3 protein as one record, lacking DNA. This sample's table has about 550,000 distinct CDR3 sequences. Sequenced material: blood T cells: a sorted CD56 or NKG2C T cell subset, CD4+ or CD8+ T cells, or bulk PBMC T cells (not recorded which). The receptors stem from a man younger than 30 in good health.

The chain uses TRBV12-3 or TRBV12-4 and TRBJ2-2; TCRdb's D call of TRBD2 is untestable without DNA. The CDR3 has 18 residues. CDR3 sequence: CASSPGLAGSGSTGELFF.

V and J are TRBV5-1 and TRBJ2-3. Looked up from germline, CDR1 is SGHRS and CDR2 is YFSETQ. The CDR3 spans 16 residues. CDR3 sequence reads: CASSISERLSTDTQYF.

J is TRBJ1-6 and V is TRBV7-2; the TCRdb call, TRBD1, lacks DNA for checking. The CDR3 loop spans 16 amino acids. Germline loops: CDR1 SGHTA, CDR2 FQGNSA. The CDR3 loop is CASSRQGAPTHSPLHF.

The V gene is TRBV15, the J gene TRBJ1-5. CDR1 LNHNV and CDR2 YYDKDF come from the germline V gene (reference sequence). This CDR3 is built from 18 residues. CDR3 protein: CATSPRGRAGVGNQPQHF.

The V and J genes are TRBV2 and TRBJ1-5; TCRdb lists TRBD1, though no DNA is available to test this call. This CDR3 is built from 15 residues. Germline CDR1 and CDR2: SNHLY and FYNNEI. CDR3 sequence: CASRGGTVDNQPQHF.

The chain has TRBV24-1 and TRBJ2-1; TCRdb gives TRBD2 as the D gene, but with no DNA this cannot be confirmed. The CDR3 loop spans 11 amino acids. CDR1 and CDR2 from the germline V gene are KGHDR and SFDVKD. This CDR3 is CATAGVSQMFF.

The CDR3 reads CSVDLTGDTEAFF. The chain uses TRBV29-1 and TRBJ1-1; TCRdb designates TRBD1, a call that cannot be tested without DNA. The germline gives CDR1 SQVTM, CDR2 ANQGSEA. The CDR3 length is 13 residues. The variable domain in full, with the rest retrieved from reference TRBV29-1 and TRBJ1-1, is SAVISQKPSRDICQRGTSLTIQCQVDSQVTMMFWYRQQPGQSLTLIATANQGSEATYESGFVIDKFPISRPNLTFSTLTVSNMSPEDSSIYLCSVDLTGDTEAFFGQGTRLTVV.

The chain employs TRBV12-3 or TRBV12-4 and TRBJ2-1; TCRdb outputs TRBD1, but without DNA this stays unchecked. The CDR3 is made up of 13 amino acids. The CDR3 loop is CASSWDRGNEQFF.

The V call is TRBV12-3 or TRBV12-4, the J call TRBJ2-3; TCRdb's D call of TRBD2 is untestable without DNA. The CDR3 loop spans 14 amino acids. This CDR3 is CASRLAGGTDTQYF.

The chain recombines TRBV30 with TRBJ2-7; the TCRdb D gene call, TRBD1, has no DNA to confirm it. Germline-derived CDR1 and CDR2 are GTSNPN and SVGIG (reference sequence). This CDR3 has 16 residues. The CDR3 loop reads CAWNKKETVGTYEQYF. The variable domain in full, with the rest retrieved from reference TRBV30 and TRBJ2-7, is SQTIHQWPATLVQPVGSPLSLECTVEGTSNPNLYWYRQAAGRGLQLLFYSVGIGQISSEVPQNLSASRPQDRQFILSSKKLLLSDSGFYLCAWNKKETVGTYEQYFGPGTRLTVT.

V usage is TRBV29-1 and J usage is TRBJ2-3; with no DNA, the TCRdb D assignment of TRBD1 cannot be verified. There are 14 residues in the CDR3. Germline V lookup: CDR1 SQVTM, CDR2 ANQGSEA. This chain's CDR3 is CSVAGRTSTDTQYF.

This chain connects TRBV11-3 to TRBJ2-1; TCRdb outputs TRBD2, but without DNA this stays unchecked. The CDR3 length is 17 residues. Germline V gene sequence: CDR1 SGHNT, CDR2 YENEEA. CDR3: CASSLGTSGRANNEQFF.

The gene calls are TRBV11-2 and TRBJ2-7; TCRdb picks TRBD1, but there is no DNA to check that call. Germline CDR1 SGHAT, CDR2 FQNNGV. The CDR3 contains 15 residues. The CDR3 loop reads CASSSYGTGVHEQYF.

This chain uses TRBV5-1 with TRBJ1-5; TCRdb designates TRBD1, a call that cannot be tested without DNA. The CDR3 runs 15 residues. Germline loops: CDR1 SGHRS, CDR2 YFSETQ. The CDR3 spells CASSPSGTDNQPQHF.

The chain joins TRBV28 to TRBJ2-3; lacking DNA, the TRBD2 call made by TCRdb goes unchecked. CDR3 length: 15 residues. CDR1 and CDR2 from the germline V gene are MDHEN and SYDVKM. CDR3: CASSPSGRGIDTQYF.

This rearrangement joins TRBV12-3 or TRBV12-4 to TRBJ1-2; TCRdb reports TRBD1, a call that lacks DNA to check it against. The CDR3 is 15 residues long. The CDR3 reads CASSLLIQGQYGYTF.

The CDR3 sequence: CASSSIAGVGETQYF. V gene TRBV5-6 combines with J gene TRBJ2-5; the TCRdb D gene call, TRBD2, has no DNA to confirm it. CDR3 length equals 15 residues. The germline gives CDR1 SGHDT, CDR2 YYEEEE.

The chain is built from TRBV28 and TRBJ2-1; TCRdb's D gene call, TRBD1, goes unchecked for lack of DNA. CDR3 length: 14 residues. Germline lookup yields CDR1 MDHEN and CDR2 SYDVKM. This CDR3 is CASETAAGGDEQFF.